These T cell receptor beta chains were read from a single sample in a study of identical twins. TCRdb used MiXCR to reprocess the 5' RACE reads, holding one entry per CDR3 protein. Of roughly 260,000 distinct CDR3 sequences listed, roughly 7.5% are singletons. These same records also appear under a second study, on yellow fever vaccine responses in identical twins.

Sequenced sample: CD8+ T cells sorted from blood. These receptors were obtained from a woman aged 18-29 years in good health. Each CDR3 is given with its conserved first and last residue. A D gene is named only where the DNA matches it firmly. Clone sizes are given selectively: once, few, many, or a class where the clone is expanded.

>few|.|TRBV28|TRBJ1-5
TGTGCCAGCAGCAGAGGGGTCAGCAATCAGCCCCAGCATTTT
CASSRGVSNQPQHF
>many|.|TRBV28|TRBJ1-4
TGTGCCAGCAGTTTATTGCAGGGATCGGATGAAAAACTGTTTTTT
CASSLLQGSDEKLFF
>.|.|TRBV4-1|TRBJ1-2
TGCGCCAGCAGCCAAGATGTCGGGAAACATGGCTACACCTTC
CASSQDVGKHGYTF
>few|TRBD2|TRBV27|TRBJ2-4
TGTGCCAGCAGCCCAAGGACTAGCCCCCTTCTAGCCAAAAACATTCAGTACTTC
CASSPRTSPLLAKNIQYF
>many|.|TRBV15|TRBJ2-1
TGTGCCACCAGCAGAGATCGGTGGGTTGATGAGCAGTTCTTC
CATSRDRWVDEQFF
>few|TRBD2|TRBV12-3/TRBV12-4|TRBJ2-7
TGTGCCAGCAGCTTGCCGGGGGGGATAGAGCAGTACTTC
CASSLPGGIEQYF
>.|TRBD1|TRBV12-3/TRBV12-4|TRBJ2-2
TGTGCCACCTACAGGGGGAGGCCTCTCGATTGGGGGGAGCTGTTTTTT
CATYRGRPLDWGELFF
>few|TRBD2|TRBV6-5|TRBJ2-1
TGTGCCAGCAGTTACTCGAACCGGCGGGAGTCTTACAATGAGCAGTTCTTC
CASSYSNRRESYNEQFF
>few|.|TRBV7-9|TRBJ2-1
TGTGCCAGCAGCTTGTTTCTCCGCAATGAGCAGTTCTTC
CASSLFLRNEQFF
>many|.|TRBV29-1|TRBJ2-3
TGCAGCTTCCACCTCACAGATACGCAGTATTTT
CSFHLTDTQYF
>many|TRBD1|TRBV2|TRBJ2-3
TGTGCCAGCAGTACCGACAGGGGGCCAGATACGCAGTATTTT
CASSTDRGPDTQYF
>many|.|TRBV15|TRBJ1-1
TGTGCCACCAGCAGAGATCGGGCCAAGAACACTGAAGCTTTCTTT
CATSRDRAKNTEAFF
>.|.|TRBV7-2|TRBJ2-3
TGTGCCAGCAGCTTAGCGCGCGGTCTCAAAAATACGCAGTATTTT
CASSLARGLKNTQYF
>many|TRBD1|TRBV2|TRBJ2-1
TGTGCCAGCAGCCGAGACAGGGGCACGTATACATACAATGAGCAGTTCTTC
CASSRDRGTYTYNEQFF
>many|TRBD2|TRBV6-1|TRBJ2-3
TGTGCCAGCATGCCCAAAACTAGCGGGGGCAGCACAGATACGCAGTATTTT
CASMPKTSGGSTDTQYF